Listed below are T cell receptor beta chains from one sample, sequenced in a study of OX40 agonist ivuxolimab in advanced cancers. The repertoire was sequenced with immunoSEQ multiplex PCR; TCRdb's copy has only in-frame clones and lacks some. The sample carries roughly 48,000 clones, approximately 90% recorded once. The sample consisted of CD4+ or CD8+ T cells sorted from blood, taken in a trial of the OX40 agonist ivuxolimab. These receptors all come from an adult with an advanced solid tumor such as melanoma, head and neck, liver or kidney cancer. The CDR3 runs from the conserved cysteine through the conserved F or W. Fields, in order: V gene, J gene, CDR3 protein.

V gene: TRBV5-4
J gene: TRBJ1-6
CDR3 protein: CASSLAGGHSPLHF

V gene: TRBV4-3
J gene: TRBJ2-2
CDR3 protein: CASSWGLETGELFF

V gene: TRBV6-4
J gene: TRBJ2-7
CDR3 protein: CASSPSGGARGEQYF

V gene: TRBV21-1
J gene: TRBJ2-1
CDR3 protein: CASSKVERQGINEQFF

V gene: TRBV2
J gene: TRBJ1-6
CDR3 protein: CASSAPPGGADNSPLHF

V gene: TRBV28
J gene: TRBJ2-1
CDR3 protein: CASSLGDRGFNEQFF

V gene: TRBV9
J gene: TRBJ2-5
CDR3 protein: CASSAQGAPRETQYF

V gene: TRBV4-1
J gene: TRBJ2-3
CDR3 protein: CAVGQRDTDTQYF

V gene: TRBV27
J gene: TRBJ1-1
CDR3 protein: CASRGQGWTEAFF

V gene: TRBV4-2
J gene: TRBJ1-1
CDR3 protein: CASSPADGNTEAFF

V gene: TRBV9
J gene: TRBJ1-2
CDR3 protein: CASSVNPLAGGNYGYTF

V gene: TRBV4-1
J gene: TRBJ2-7
CDR3 protein: CASSQDSGVSSYEQYF

V gene: TRBV5-4
J gene: TRBJ2-7
CDR3 protein: CASSLWDHYEQYF

V gene: TRBV2
J gene: TRBJ1-4
CDR3 protein: CASSEAGDGQTATNEKLFF

V gene: TRBV4-3
J gene: TRBJ1-4
CDR3 protein: CASSQDPEKLFF

V gene: TRBV9
J gene: TRBJ1-2
CDR3 protein: CASSVGPGQTPVYGYTF

V gene: TRBV7-2
J gene: TRBJ1-6
CDR3 protein: CASRHGQGESYNSPLHF

V gene: TRBV4-1
J gene: TRBJ2-1
CDR3 protein: CASSQRDRGYNEQFF

V gene: TRBV4-1
J gene: TRBJ1-4
CDR3 protein: CASSQGWDRGPEKLFF

V gene: TRBV7-9
J gene: TRBJ1-1
CDR3 protein: CASSHLRELWTEAFF

V gene: TRBV15
J gene: TRBJ1-5
CDR3 protein: CATSPTDLLAQHF

V gene: TRBV11-2
J gene: TRBJ2-1
CDR3 protein: CASSQYEQFF

V gene: TRBV7-9
J gene: TRBJ1-2
CDR3 protein: CASSLALQGYRYTF

V gene: TRBV4-1
J gene: TRBJ2-2
CDR3 protein: CASSPDQDTGELFF

V gene: TRBV27
J gene: TRBJ2-3
CDR3 protein: CASISTSGGTDTQYF

V gene: TRBV7-8
J gene: .
CDR3 protein: CASSWTVYEQYF

V gene: TRBV7-3
J gene: TRBJ2-3
CDR3 protein: CASSLTGTDTQYF

V gene: TRBV19
J gene: TRBJ1-1
CDR3 protein: CASSPQLNTEAFF

V gene: TRBV6-6
J gene: TRBJ1-2
CDR3 protein: CASSYSPKYYGYTF

V gene: TRBV4-1
J gene: TRBJ2-1
CDR3 protein: CASSQGSNEQFF

V gene: TRBV14
J gene: TRBJ2-7
CDR3 protein: CASSLTGIEQYF

V gene: TRBV27
J gene: TRBJ1-5
CDR3 protein: CASSGDPRGREPQHF

V gene: TRBV27
J gene: TRBJ1-1
CDR3 protein: CASSITLQGAEAFF

V gene: TRBV5-1
J gene: TRBJ2-1
CDR3 protein: CASSGSGTSGNNEQFF

V gene: TRBV4-1
J gene: TRBJ1-6
CDR3 protein: CASSQEDKPLHF

V gene: TRBV6-5
J gene: TRBJ2-1
CDR3 protein: CASSYSGGSEQFF

V gene: TRBV28
J gene: TRBJ2-7
CDR3 protein: CASSLNPAYYEQYF

V gene: TRBV5-1
J gene: TRBJ2-1
CDR3 protein: CASSLVLNEQFF

V gene: TRBV7-9
J gene: TRBJ1-4
CDR3 protein: CASSSVGGQTATNEKLFF

V gene: TRBV20-1
J gene: TRBJ1-2
CDR3 protein: CSARDGHGYTF

V gene: TRBV28
J gene: TRBJ2-5
CDR3 protein: CASSLGLGETQYF

V gene: TRBV9
J gene: TRBJ2-1
CDR3 protein: CASSSETYNEQFF

V gene: TRBV6-1
J gene: TRBJ2-7
CDR3 protein: CASSEVDGQNEQYF

V gene: TRBV5-6
J gene: TRBJ2-7
CDR3 protein: CASSFGRSSYEQYF

V gene: TRBV5-6
J gene: TRBJ2-1
CDR3 protein: CASSLSGGAGEQFF

V gene: TRBV25-1
J gene: TRBJ2-5
CDR3 protein: CASSEWVVAETQYF

V gene: TRBV11-1
J gene: TRBJ2-7
CDR3 protein: CASSLVDQGLDEQYF

V gene: TRBV19
J gene: TRBJ2-1
CDR3 protein: CAIGWGGHEQFF

V gene: TRBV4-1
J gene: TRBJ2-2
CDR3 protein: CASRNSGGDLGTGELFF

V gene: TRBV27
J gene: TRBJ2-1
CDR3 protein: CASSNLAGGRNEQFF